The 16 T cell receptor beta chains in this list originate from one sample, sequenced in a study of T cells in Graves' hyperthyroidism and ophthalmopathy. TCR beta CDR3 regions were amplified from RNA. TCR CDR3 underwent first-round RT-PCR with the HTBI primer set. TCRdb processed the multiplex PCR reads anew with MiXCR; each CDR3 protein has one entry. Of 500,000 to 600,000 distinct CDR3 sequences listed, 16% are singletons. Input material: blood. Receptors originate from a woman younger than 35 with Graves' hyperthyroidism.

The chain links TRBV20-1 to TRBJ1-1; perhaps TRBD1 as D (6 bases). The germline V and J ends were trimmed by 6 bases and 3 bases, with 17 bases remaining between them. Germline CDR1 and CDR2: DFQATT and SNEGSKA (reference sequence). The CDR3 consists of 14 residues. CDR3 bases: TGCAGTGCAAGGGGGGGGCCGGGGGACACTGAAGCTTTCTTT. It encodes CSARGGPGDTEAFF.

This clonotype was counted only a few times. The V call is TRBV18, the J call TRBJ2-7; the match to TRBD1 covers 9 bases. J lost 6 bases, V lost 3 bases, and 9 bases had no gene match. The CDR3 runs to 15 residues. Germline CDR1 reads KGHSH; CDR2 reads LQKENI. CDR3 DNA sequence: TGTGCCAGCTCACCTTCGGGACAGGGAGTCGGCGAGCAGTACTTC. Its translation: CASSPSGQGVGEQYF.

Of note for this clonotype: A single base separates this from a much larger clone, so it may be a read error. This rearrangement joins TRBV7-8 to TRBJ2-7; the D gene is possibly TRBD2 (7 bases). The germline V gene encodes CDR1 SGHVS and CDR2 FQNEAQ. Trimming removed 3 bases at V and 2 bases at J, with 20 bases between. This CDR3 spans 17 amino acids. The CDR3 nucleotides read TGTGCCAGCAGCTTGGGGGGAGGGACACTACAGCCCTACGAGCAGTACTTC. Translated: CASSLGGGTLQPYEQYF.

This clonotype was seen ten or more times. This chain links TRBV6-6 with TRBJ2-7, with 9 bases aligning to TRBD1. This CDR3 has 15 amino acids. Germline CDR1 reads MNHNY; CDR2 reads SVGAGI (reference sequence). Trimming cost V 2 bases and J 3 bases; bases outside gene matches: 5. In DNA form, the CDR3 reads TGTGCCAGCAGTTACCCGCCGGGACAGGGCTACGAGCAGTACTTC. This translates into CASSYPPGQGYEQYF.

This clonotype was counted many times. The chain links TRBV20-1 to TRBJ2-7; D possibly uses TRBD1 or TRBD2 (5 bases each). CDR3 length: 13 residues. V lost 5 bases and J 0 bases, leaving 11 bases between the germline ends. The V gene's germline CDR1 is DFQATT and CDR2 SNEGSKA (reference sequence). The DNA for the CDR3 is TGCAGTGCTCGGGACCCTAGCTCCTACGAGCAGTACTTC. The encoded protein is CSARDPSSYEQYF.

This clonotype was observed at least ten times. The chain is built from TRBV10-3 and TRBJ2-7; no clear D gene. V shed 5 bases and J shed 0 bases, with 14 bases lying between them. CDR1 is ENHRY and CDR2 is SYGVKD in the germline V gene. The CDR3 consists of 15 residues. CDR3 in amino acids: CAISQAQVSSYEQYF. Here the CDR3 DNA reads TGTGCCATCAGTCAGGCCCAGGTCAGCTCCTACGAGCAGTACTTC.

This clonotype appeared many times. V is TRBV2 and J is TRBJ2-3; 8 bases align to TRBD2. This CDR3 is built from 13 residues. CDR1 and CDR2 from the germline V gene are SNHLY and FYNNEI. J was trimmed by 5 bases and V by 3 bases; bases with no gene match: 1. CDR3: CASSDLAGDTQYF. Here the CDR3 DNA reads TGTGCCAGCAGTGACCTAGCGGGAGATACGCAGTATTTT.

This clonotype has ten or more counts. The chain recombines TRBV20-1 with TRBJ2-3; 8 bases map to TRBD2. Unmatched junction bases numbered 13, after V lost 6 bases and J lost 5 bases. The CDR3 totals 15 residues. Looked up from germline, CDR1 is DFQATT and CDR2 is SNEGSKA (reference sequence). The chain's CDR3 is CSASGTRRAKDTQYF. CDR3 nucleotides: TGCAGTGCGTCCGGGACTAGACGGGCGAAAGATACGCAGTATTTT.

This clonotype was picked up a small number of times. The rearrangement joins TRBV7-2 to TRBJ2-5, with 9 bases aligning to TRBD1. Trimming removed 5 bases from V and 1 base from J; junction bases left unmatched: 8. Germline CDR1 is SGHTA and CDR2 is FQGNSA. The CDR3 is 16 amino acids. The chain's CDR3 is CASSPLDRGGQETQYF. The CDR3 DNA sequence: TGTGCCAGCAGCCCCTTGGACAGGGGAGGCCAAGAGACCCAGTACTTC.

This clonotype was found many times. The genes are TRBV28 and TRBJ1-1; D gene unclear. Between the trimmed V and J ends, which lost 3 bases and 1 base, there was a span of 6 bases. The CDR3 sequence is 13 residues long. The germline V gene has CDR1 MDHEN and CDR2 SYDVKM. The CDR3 is CASSLYPNTEAFF. CDR3 sequence (DNA): TGTGCCAGCAGTTTGTATCCGAACACTGAAGCTTTCTTT.

This clonotype came up many times. This chain joins TRBV20-1 and TRBJ2-3; D tentatively fits TRBD1 or TRBD2 (5 bases each). This CDR3 has 14 residues. V was pared by 6 bases and J by 5 bases, with 18 bases between. Germline CDR1 reads DFQATT; CDR2 reads SNEGSKA (reference sequence). CDR3 loop: CSAGPTGNVDTQYF. The DNA for the CDR3 is TGCAGTGCGGGGCCGACGGGGAATGTAGATACGCAGTATTTT.

The chain uses TRBV19 and TRBJ1-1, with 10 bases lining up with TRBD1. Trimming removed 5 bases from V and 3 bases from J; junction bases left unmatched: 6. The CDR3 is made up of 15 amino acids. In germline, CDR1 is LNHDA, CDR2 SQIVND (reference sequence). The chain's CDR3 is CASSPGQGRYTEAFF. The CDR3 nucleotides are TGTGCCAGTAGTCCGGGACAGGGGAGGTACACTGAAGCTTTCTTT.

The chain couples TRBV7-2 to TRBJ1-4; 8 bases align to TRBD1. Germline-derived CDR1 and CDR2 are SGHTA and FQGNSA. The CDR3 has 19 residues. V lost 1 base and J lost 1; bases outside the gene matches: 11. The chain's CDR3 is CASSLVARGRGRTNEKLFF. The CDR3 DNA reads as TGTGCCAGCAGCTTAGTCGCCAGGGGGCGCGGTCGAACTAATGAAAAACTGTTTTTT. Together with reference TRBV7-2 and TRBJ1-4, the CDR3 gives the full variable domain: GAGVSQSPSNKVTEKGKDVELRCDPISGHTALYWYRQSLGQGLEFLIYFQGNSAPDKSGLPSDRFSAERTGGSVSTLTIQRTQQEDSAVYLCASSLVARGRGRTNEKLFFGSGTQLSVL.

The table lists this clonotype with a few counts. The V and J genes are TRBV20-1 and TRBJ1-5, with D possibly TRBD1 on 5 matching bases. Germline CDR1 reads DFQATT; CDR2 reads SNEGSKA (reference sequence). V dropped 1 base and J dropped 7 bases, with 8 bases sitting between them. This CDR3 has 12 amino acids. The CDR3 region is CSARAWGQPQHF. The CDR3 DNA reads as TGCAGTGCTAGAGCCTGGGGGCAGCCCCAGCATTTT.

The genes are TRBV7-3 and TRBJ2-1; D might be TRBD1 or TRBD2, each matching 5 bases. CDR1 is SGHTA and CDR2 is FQGTGA in the germline V gene. This CDR3 is 16 amino acids long. Trimming pared 3 bases from V and 7 bases from J, leaving 19 bases between. The CDR3 DNA follows: TGTGCCAGCAGCTTGGCGACCGGGGCCCCGGCGAATGAGCAGTTCTTC. Protein sequence: CASSLATGAPANEQFF.

This clonotype occurred many times. The chain is built from TRBV12-3 or TRBV12-4 and TRBJ1-2; no clear D. The CDR3 has 14 residues. The V end lost 1 base, the J end lost 4 bases, and 10 bases lay between the germline ends. This chain's CDR3 is CASSLGSAAYGYTF. The CDR3 DNA reads TGTGCCAGCAGTTTAGGGAGCGCCGCCTATGGCTACACCTTC.